A single sample gave rise to the 17 T cell receptor beta chains below, sequenced in a study of vaccination and CD4 T cells after COVID-19. The sample's treatment: approximately nine-day PBMC culture with coronavirus spike peptide pools or control peptides (ViraFEST assay). The assay that was used to sequence DNA from cultured CD4+ T cells was the Oncomine TCR Beta short-read assay. TCRdb fed the PCR reads into MiXCR, producing one record per CDR3 protein. The repertoire consists of about 20,000 distinct CDR3 sequences, with 50% to 70% occurring once and the leading ten covering around 9.3%. These receptors have no identified antigens. This specimen was CD4+ T cells from blood, cultured in vitro, taken after SARS-CoV-2 vaccination. The receptors shown here come from a human donor who had recovered from COVID-19.

CDR3 residues: CSAGGLAGVYEQYF. The DNA for the CDR3 is TGCAGTGCTGGGGGACTAGCGGGAGTCTACGAGCAGTACTTC. The V gene is TRBV20-1, the J gene TRBJ2-7, with TRBD2 matching 14 bases. The V segment lost 5 bases and the J segment 3 bases; nucleotides outside the gene matches: 3. This CDR3 has 14 amino acids. Per germline, CDR1 DFQATT and CDR2 SNEGSKA (reference sequence).

The V gene is TRBV10-2, the J gene TRBJ2-7; 9 positions agree with TRBD1. Germline V gene lookup returns CDR1 WSHSY and CDR2 SAAADI. The CDR3 loop spans 14 amino acids. Unmatched junction bases numbered 11, after V lost 8 bases and J lost 6 bases. The DNA for the CDR3 is TGCGCCAGCGGAGGGACAGGGAGAAACGGCGAGCAGTACTTC. The encoded protein is CASGGTGRNGEQYF.

This clonotype has only a few counts. The chain recombines TRBV6-2 or TRBV6-3 with TRBJ1-2, with D unclear. Germline V CDR1 and CDR2: MNHEY, SVGEGT. The ends were cut back, 4 bases at V and 8 bases at J, with 8 bases in the middle. The CDR3 sequence is 11 residues long. The CDR3, as DNA: TGTGCCAGCAGTTCTCTGCTAGGCTACACCTTC. Translated, it gives CASSSLLGYTF.

The J gene is TRBJ1-1, the V gene TRBV4-2; a possible D gene is TRBD1 (5 bases). The CDR3 runs 13 residues. The V end lost 0 bases, the J end lost 10 bases, and 12 bases lay between the germline ends. CDR1 is LGHNA, CDR2 YNFKEQ, per germline. CDR3 loop: CASSQEQGRPAFF. DNA for the CDR3: TGTGCCAGCAGCCAAGAGCAGGGTAGGCCAGCTTTCTTT.

The chain couples TRBV4-2 to TRBJ1-2; tentative D call: TRBD1 (5 bases). Germline assignment: CDR1 LGHNA and CDR2 YNFKEQ. Trimming stripped 4 bases from V and 3 bases from J, with 15 bases between. The CDR3 runs 15 residues. The CDR3 DNA follows: TGTGCCAGCAGCCTAACTAAGGGACCGGACTATGGCTACACCTTC. Translated, it gives CASSLTKGPDYGYTF.

As DNA, the CDR3 is TGCAGTGCTAGAGATAGTCAAGGTCCCTCCTACAATGAGCAGTTCTTC. Translation gives CSARDSQGPSYNEQFF. The chain uses TRBV20-1 and TRBJ2-1; D ambiguous. Trimming cost V 0 bases and J 0 bases, with 12 bases left between them. Germline lookup yields CDR1 DFQATT and CDR2 SNEGSKA (reference sequence). The CDR3 loop spans 16 amino acids.

The table lists this clonotype with a count of one. This chain connects TRBV6-2 or TRBV6-3 to TRBJ2-7, with TRBD1 identical over 8 bases. The CDR3 sequence is 12 residues long. After removal of 6 bases from V and 9 bases from J, the junction contained 7 bases not matched to a gene. The V gene's germline CDR1 is MNHEY and CDR2 SVGEGT. This chain's CDR3 is CASSWDRFGQYF. The CDR3 DNA sequence: TGTGCCAGCAGCTGGGACAGGTTTGGGCAGTACTTC.

The CDR3 is CSALHRINEQFF. In nucleotides, the CDR3 is TGCAGTGCCTTACACCGGATCAATGAGCAGTTCTTC. The V gene is TRBV20-1, the J gene TRBJ2-1; D gene uncertain. Germline loops: CDR1 DFQATT, CDR2 SNEGSKA (reference sequence). With 6 bases removed from V and 6 bases from J, the gap between germline ends came to 12 bases. The CDR3 length is 12 residues.

The chain uses TRBV19 and TRBJ2-5; tentative D call: TRBD2 (6 bases). The V and J ends lost 3 bases and 2 bases respectively, with 16 bases between them. The CDR3 extends over 16 amino acids. Germline assignment: CDR1 LNHDA and CDR2 SQIVND (reference sequence). CDR3 DNA sequence: TGTGCCAGTAGTATGACATTCGGGAGCCTACAAGAGACCCAGTACTTC. Residues: CASSMTFGSLQETQYF.

This chain links TRBV30 with TRBJ1-2, with a tentative D call TRBD1 (5 bases). The CDR3 length is 13 residues. V was clipped by 3 bases and J by 8 bases, with 16 bases between them. In germline, CDR1 is GTSNPN, CDR2 SVGIG (reference sequence). CDR3 in amino acids: CAWRGIGTGGYTF. The CDR3, as DNA: TGTGCCTGGAGGGGGATAGGGACCGGGGGCTACACCTTC.

The rearrangement uses TRBV12-3 or TRBV12-4 and TRBJ1-1; D ambiguous. CDR3 size: 10 residues. The V end lost 5 bases, the J end lost 11 bases, and 9 bases lay between the germline ends. DNA of the CDR3: TGTGCCAGCAGTAACCTACACGCTTTCTTT. Amino acid sequence: CASSNLHAFF.

V usage is TRBV7-9 and J usage is TRBJ1-3; 7 bases are a match to TRBD1. This CDR3 has 15 amino acids. Germline CDR1 and CDR2: SEHNR and FQNEAQ (reference sequence). Losses at the gene ends were 5 bases for V and 3 bases for J; bases not matched to a gene: 7. The CDR3 loop reads CASSQTTGSGNTIYF. As DNA, the CDR3 is TGTGCCAGCAGCCAGACGACAGGGAGTGGAAACACCATATATTTT.

This clonotype was seen a few times. V and J are TRBV6-1 and TRBJ1-5, with D uncertain. V lost 6 bases and J 4 bases, leaving 10 bases between the germline ends. The CDR3 is 13 amino acids. In germline, CDR1 is MNHNS, CDR2 SASEGT. CDR3 sequence: CASRTTENQPQHF. Here the CDR3 DNA reads TGTGCCAGCAGAACCACAGAGAATCAGCCCCAGCATTTT.

CDR3 protein: CATSRGTGYANEQYF. In nucleotides, the CDR3 is TGTGCCACCAGCAGAGGAACAGGGTACGCGAACGAGCAGTACTTC. The chain uses TRBV15 and TRBJ2-7, with TRBD1 as a possible D gene (6 bases). V shed 1 base and J shed 5 bases, with 15 bases lying between them. The CDR3 runs 15 residues. Looked up from germline, CDR1 is LNHNV and CDR2 is YYDKDF (reference sequence).

This clonotype was observed a few times. The CDR3 here is CAWSVRGTETQYF. DNA of the CDR3: TGTGCCTGGAGTGTACGGGGGACGGAGACCCAGTACTTC. This sequence joins TRBV30 and TRBJ2-5; maybe TRBD2 (6 bases). The ends were cut back, 0 bases at V and 5 bases at J, with 10 bases in the middle. Germline CDR1 reads GTSNPN; CDR2 reads SVGIG (reference sequence). The CDR3 spans 13 residues.

This sequence joins TRBV30 and TRBJ1-2; TRBD1 is a possible D gene (5 bases). Germline V gene lookup returns CDR1 GTSNPN and CDR2 SVGIG (reference sequence). This CDR3 region has 14 residues. The V gene lost 3 bases and the J gene lost 7 bases, with 18 bases spanning the gap. CDR3 DNA sequence: TGTGCCTGGAGCGCTGGGACGGCGACCCTTGGCTACACCTTC. This codes for CAWSAGTATLGYTF.

The chain employs TRBV6-5 and TRBJ1-6, with D maybe TRBD1 (6 bases). The CDR3 runs to 18 residues. Trimming removed 0 bases from V and 1 base from J, with 13 bases in between. Germline loops: CDR1 MNHEY, CDR2 SVGAGI. CDR3 protein: CASSYSKQGSSYNSPLHF. CDR3 in DNA: TGTGCCAGCAGTTACTCGAAGCAGGGGAGTTCCTATAATTCACCCCTCCACTTT.